The 17 T cell receptor beta chains reported below all come from one sample, sequenced in a study of beta chain features in type 1 diabetes. The entirety of the isolated RNA underwent reverse transcription, so expressed TCRB transcripts were sequenced. TCRdb keeps only in-frame clones here, not all; method: immunoSEQ multiplex PCR. Of 53,000 or so clones listed, around 60% were seen once; the top ten hold 0.29%. Their antigens are not known. Study findings and constraints: Across all four CD4+ subsets, people with type 1 diabetes showed modestly shorter TCRB CDR3s.

The sequencing input was stem cell memory CD4+ T cells from blood. Source of these receptors: a woman between 25 and 40 years old with type 1 diabetes.

The chain carries TRBV4-1 and TRBJ2-7, with 9 bases fitting TRBD1. The germline V gene has CDR1 MGHRA and CDR2 YSYEKL. CDR3 length: 19 amino acids. V lost 2 bases and J lost 0; bases outside the gene matches: 14. The CDR3 here is CASSQQYTPGQGLSYEQYF. The CDR3 DNA is TGCGCCAGCAGCCAACAATACACCCCCGGACAGGGGCTCTCCTACGAGCAGTACTTC.

This clone has only one observation. The V and J genes are TRBV28 and TRBJ2-1; D is ambiguous. The length of the CDR3 is 16 residues. V shed 7 bases and J shed 0 bases, with 16 bases lying between them. The germline V gene encodes CDR1 MDHEN and CDR2 SYDVKM. CDR3 sequence (DNA): TGTGCCAGCACCCCCGGTTCGAGGAGCTCCTACAATGAGCAGTTCTTC. Encoded protein: CASTPGSRSSYNEQFF.

The chain employs TRBV7-9 and TRBJ1-4; perhaps TRBD1 as D (5 bases). The CDR3 consists of 15 residues. CDR1 is SEHNR, CDR2 FQNEAQ, per germline (reference sequence). Trimming removed 1 base from V and 5 bases from J, with 11 bases in between. DNA of the CDR3: TGTGCCAGCAGCTTAGGAACTGGGGCCAATGAAAAACTGTTTTTT. It yields the protein CASSLGTGANEKLFF.

This clone showed up just once. The sample holds other DNA sequences that translate to the same CDR3. This chain links TRBV30 with TRBJ2-3, with TRBD2 matching over 11 bases. Germline assignment: CDR1 GTSNPN and CDR2 SVGIG (reference sequence). This CDR3 has 17 amino acids. The V segment lost 5 bases and the J segment 0 bases; nucleotides outside the gene matches: 10. CDR3 sequence reads: CAWGTGASGGSTDTQYF. As DNA, the CDR3 is TGTGCCTGGGGCACCGGTGCTAGCGGGGGGAGCACAGATACGCAGTATTTT.

The chain combines TRBV5-1 with TRBJ2-5, with 10 bases that match TRBD2. Germline V CDR1 and CDR2: SGHRS, YFSETQ. This CDR3 region has 14 residues. With 5 bases clipped from V and 4 bases from J, the junction kept 5 bases outside the gene matches. In DNA, the CDR3 is TGCGCCAGCAGGCCTAGCGGGAGAGGAGAGACCCAGTACTTC. Protein: CASRPSGRGETQYF.

This clone showed up just a few times. V is TRBV30 and J is TRBJ1-1; no clear D gene. The CDR3 sequence is 12 residues long. V was clipped by 7 bases and J by 3 bases, with 12 bases between them. Germline values: CDR1 GTSNPN, CDR2 SVGIG (reference sequence). In DNA, the CDR3 is TGTGCCTCCGCGAGCATGGACACTGAAGCTTTCTTT. It is translated as CASASMDTEAFF.

The V and J genes are TRBV2 and TRBJ1-5; TRBD1 aligns across 8 bases. CDR1 SNHLY and CDR2 FYNNEI come from the germline V gene. Trimming removed 6 bases from V and 4 bases from J; junction bases left unmatched: 8. There are 15 residues in the CDR3. The CDR3 loop reads CASRGTGGRNQPQHF. In nucleotides, the CDR3 is TGTGCCAGCAGGGGGACAGGAGGGAGGAATCAGCCCCAGCATTTT.

V gene TRBV18 combines with J gene TRBJ2-2; weak D call: TRBD1 (5 bases). The CDR3 is 15 residues long. Trimming left V 2 bases short and J 4 bases short, with 11 bases between. Germline loops: CDR1 KGHSH, CDR2 LQKENI. The CDR3 here is CASSPAQGGTGELFF. In DNA form, the CDR3 reads TGTGCCAGCTCACCAGCTCAGGGCGGCACCGGGGAGCTGTTTTTT.

The gene calls are TRBV18 and TRBJ1-1, with 8 nucleotides matching TRBD1. The CDR3 runs 14 residues. The V gene's germline CDR1 is KGHSH and CDR2 LQKENI. The junction had 3 bases not matched to a gene; V was cut back by 3 bases and J by 3 bases. The CDR3 DNA reads as TGTGCCAGCTCACCGACAGGGGCGCACACTGAAGCTTTCTTT. Residues: CASSPTGAHTEAFF.

This clone was recorded once. V usage is TRBV19 and J usage is TRBJ2-1, with 8 bases that match TRBD2. Looked up from germline, CDR1 is LNHDA and CDR2 is SQIVND (reference sequence). The CDR3 has 15 residues. With 7 bases clipped from V and 6 bases from J, the junction kept 11 bases outside the gene matches. The CDR3 is CASKFTGGPGNEQFF. The CDR3 nucleotides read TGTGCCAGTAAATTTACGGGAGGGCCAGGCAATGAGCAGTTCTTC.

This clone was seen a handful of times. The chain couples TRBV13 to TRBJ1-2, with TRBD1 as a possible D gene (5 bases). The ends were cut back, 0 bases at V and 4 bases at J, with 15 bases in the middle. The CDR3 totals 16 residues. CDR1 PRHDT and CDR2 FYEKMQ come from the germline V gene (reference sequence). DNA of the CDR3: TGTGCCAGCAGCTTAGGCCGGACACCTCTCTCCTATGGCTACACCTTC. This encodes CASSLGRTPLSYGYTF.

The gene calls are TRBV5-4 and TRBJ2-3; 8 nucleotides match TRBD1. CDR1 and CDR2 (germline): SGHNT, YYREEE (reference sequence). This CDR3 comprises 16 residues. Trimming at V came to 1 base and at J to 7 bases, leaving 11 bases not matched to a gene. CDR3 sequence: CASSLPTGADPYTQYF. The CDR3, as DNA: TGTGCCAGCAGCTTGCCGACAGGGGCCGATCCGTATACGCAGTATTTT.

The chain joins TRBV14 to TRBJ2-3; a possible D gene is TRBD2 (6 bases). The CDR3 is 14 residues long. Germline assignment: CDR1 SGHDN and CDR2 FVKESK. Trimming removed 5 bases from V and 8 bases from J, with 17 bases in between. CDR3 sequence reads: CASSLQYLASTQYF. The CDR3 DNA sequence: TGTGCCAGCAGCTTACAATACCTAGCGAGTACGCAGTATTTT.

The chain links TRBV12-5 to TRBJ2-1, with 10 positions matching TRBD2. Per germline, CDR1 LGHNT and CDR2 FRNRAP. V gave up 0 bases and J gave up 4 bases; unmatched junction bases: 3. The CDR3 spans 16 residues. CDR3 in DNA: TGTGCTAGTGGTTTGGTACGACTAGCGGGTTACAATGAGCAGTTCTTC. It translates to CASGLVRLAGYNEQFF.

This clone turned up a few times. V usage is TRBV11-2 and J usage is TRBJ1-1; D gene ambiguous. Germline CDR1 and CDR2: SGHAT and FQNNGV. The V end was cut by 2 bases, the J end by 8 bases, with 9 bases between. The CDR3 is 12 residues long. The CDR3 region is CASSLLTREAFF. The CDR3 DNA sequence: TGTGCCAGCAGCTTACTCACGCGAGAAGCTTTCTTT.

This clone was recorded only once. The chain combines TRBV5-1 with TRBJ2-1, with TRBD1 as a possible D gene (6 bases). V was clipped by 4 bases and J by 7 bases, with 15 bases between them. The CDR3 totals 14 residues. The germline CDR1 and CDR2 sequences are SGHRS and YFSETQ. In DNA, the CDR3 is TGCGCCAGCAGCCCGGACAGTAGGTTTAATGAGCAGTTCTTC. Residues: CASSPDSRFNEQFF.

The chain joins TRBV28 to TRBJ1-2; D is uncertain. CDR3 length: 15 amino acids. V lost 4 bases, J lost 4 bases, and 16 bases lay in between. The germline CDR1 and CDR2 sequences are MDHEN and SYDVKM. CDR3 nucleotide sequence: TGTGCCAGCAGTTCCCCGGGAGGGAAGGCCTATGGCTACACCTTC. Translating gives CASSSPGGKAYGYTF.